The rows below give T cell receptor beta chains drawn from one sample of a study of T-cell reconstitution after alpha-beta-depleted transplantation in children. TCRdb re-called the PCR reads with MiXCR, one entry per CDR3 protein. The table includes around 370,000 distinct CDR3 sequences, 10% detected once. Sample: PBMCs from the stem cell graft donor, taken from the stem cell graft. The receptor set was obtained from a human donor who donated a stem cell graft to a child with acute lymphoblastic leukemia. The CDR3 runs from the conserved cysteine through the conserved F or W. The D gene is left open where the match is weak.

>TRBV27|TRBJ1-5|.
CASSPVRGAYQPQHF
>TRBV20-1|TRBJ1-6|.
CSAREGARSYNSPLHF
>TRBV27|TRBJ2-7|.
CASSPSSSYEQYF
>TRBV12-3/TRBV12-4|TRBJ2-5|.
CASSFKTGVGTQYF
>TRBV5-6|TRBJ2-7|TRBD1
CASSPGTAEQYF
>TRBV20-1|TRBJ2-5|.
CSASRTNQETQYF
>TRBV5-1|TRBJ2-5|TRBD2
CASSRISGPRRETQYF
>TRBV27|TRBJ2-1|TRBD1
CASSLSVLRQGSGDNEQFF
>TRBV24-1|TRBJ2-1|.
CATSVRYNEQFF
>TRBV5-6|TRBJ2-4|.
CASSRLMVSKNIQYF
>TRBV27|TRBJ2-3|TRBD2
CASKGLAGGPEDTQYF
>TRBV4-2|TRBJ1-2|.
CASSQDRGEFYGYTF
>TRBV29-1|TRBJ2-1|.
CSVEDLGGMGEQFF
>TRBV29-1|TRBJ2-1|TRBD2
CSASGLGTYNEQFF
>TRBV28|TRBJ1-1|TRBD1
CASRALGQTGEAFF
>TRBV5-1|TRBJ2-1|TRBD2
CASSLAIGLAGVDNEQFF
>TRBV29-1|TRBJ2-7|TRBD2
CSVEGSGNYEQYF
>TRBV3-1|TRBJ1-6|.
CASSHFRDSSYNSPLHF
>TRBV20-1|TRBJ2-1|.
CSAWRIEQFF
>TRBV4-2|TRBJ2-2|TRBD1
CASSPLRDRDTGELFF
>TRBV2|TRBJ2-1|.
CATALALGFGEQFF
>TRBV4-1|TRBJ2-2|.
CASSPGTANTGELFF
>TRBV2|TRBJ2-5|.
CASRRQEETQYF
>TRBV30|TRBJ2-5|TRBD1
CAWEVGQGALETQYF
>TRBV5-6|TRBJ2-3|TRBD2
CASSSSVVAGFTDTQYF
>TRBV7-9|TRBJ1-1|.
CASIPYRQHTEAFF
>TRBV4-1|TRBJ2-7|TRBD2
CASSQVGVAGEGYEQYF
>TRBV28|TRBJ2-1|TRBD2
CASSLLREGDEQFF
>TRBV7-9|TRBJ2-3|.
CASSLGSTVGGRGTDTQYF
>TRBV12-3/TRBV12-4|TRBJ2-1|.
CPSSIGSPLNNEQFF
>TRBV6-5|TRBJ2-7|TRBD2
CASSYTSGSSYEQYF
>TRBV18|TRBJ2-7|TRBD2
CASSPPVGGPWEQYF
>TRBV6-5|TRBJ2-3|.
CASSYYESGGVADTQYF
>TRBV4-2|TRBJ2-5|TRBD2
CASSQLESGRGETQYF
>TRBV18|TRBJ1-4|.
CASSPTGYNEKLFF
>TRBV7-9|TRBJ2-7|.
CASSLAGLQGTREQYF
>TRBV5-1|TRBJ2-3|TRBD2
CASSPLAVRTDTQYF
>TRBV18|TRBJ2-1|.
CASSPGPGENNEQFF
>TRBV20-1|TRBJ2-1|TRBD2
CSATRTSGTSYNEQFF
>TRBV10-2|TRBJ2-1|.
CASSDRQRTYNEQFF
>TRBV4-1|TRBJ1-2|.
CASSQVGLNYGYTF
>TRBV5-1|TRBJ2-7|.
CASSSGALSYEQYF
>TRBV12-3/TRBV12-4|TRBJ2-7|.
CASSSGLLIYEQYF
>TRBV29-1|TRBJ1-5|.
CSVVGQPNQPQHF
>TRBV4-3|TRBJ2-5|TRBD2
CASSQDREAGVRWGQETQYF
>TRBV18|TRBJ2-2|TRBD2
CASSPLVAGTGELFF
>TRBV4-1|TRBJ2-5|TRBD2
CASSQDDASAGGPRETQYF
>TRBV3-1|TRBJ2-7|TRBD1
CASSQEPGQGAYEQYF
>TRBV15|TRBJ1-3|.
CATSRDSLGSGNTIYF
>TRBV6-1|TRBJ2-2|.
CASIAANTGELFF
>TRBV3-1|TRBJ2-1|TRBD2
CASSQILAEAVYNEQFF
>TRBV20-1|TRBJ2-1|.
CSATSRAPLYNEQFF
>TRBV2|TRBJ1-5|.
CASSYSKPQHF
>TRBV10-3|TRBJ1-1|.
CAISESKGTEAFF